This T cell receptor beta chain was sequenced during a study of T cell clonotyping in hematopoietic cell transplantation. As for this clone: What it binds is unknown.

Time point here: recipient sample about 28 days before transplant, after cytoreduction. Regarding the study as a whole: Pathologically expanded recipient clonotypes increased progressively from day 30 to day 180 as diversity fell. Cells were unsorted, so CD4 and CD8 contributions were not separated.

With 2 bases removed from V and 4 bases from J, the gap between germline ends came to 16 bases. In germline, CDR1 is SNHLY, CDR2 FYNNEI. The CDR3 contains 16 residues. The table came from immunoSEQ multiplex PCR; TCRdb's copy has only in-frame clones and leaves some out. The sample carries about 38,000 clones, 95% recorded once. This TCR came from a man aged 35 to 55 with chronic myeloid leukemia. Some clones in this sample may be carry-over from other donors' samples. This sequence joins TRBV2 and TRBJ2-3; D not resolved. The sequenced sample was peripheral blood mononuclear cells, obtained before stem cell transplant. This CDR3 reads CASSEWYSPGADTQYF. As DNA, the CDR3 is TGTGCCAGCAGTGAATGGTACTCACCAGGAGCAGATACGCAGTATTTT. The full variable domain, rest sourced from reference TRBV2 and TRBJ2-3, is EPEVTQTPSHQVTQMGQEVILRCVPISNHLYFYWYRQILGQKVEFLVSFYNNEISEKSEIFDDQFSVERPDGSNFTLKIRSTKLEDSAMYFCASSEWYSPGADTQYFGPGTRLTVL.